This T cell receptor (beta chain) was found in a study of control samples from healthy donors and cancer patients (dated by TCRdb to between 2020 and 2021). The method was the immunoSEQ multiplex PCR assay. Held by TCRdb, this immuneACCESS table contains in-frame sequences only and omits some clones. Under half of the omission traces to an unresolved V gene where checked; the cause of the rest is unknown. This sample holds about 60,000 clones; 90% were observed only once. The top ten clones comprise 0.95% to 1.5% of the sample. In the case of this clone: Its antigen is unknown. No base quality values were provided; no much bigger clone lies one nucleotide off.

The CDR3 starts with the cysteine, ends with the phenylalanine, and has 11 residues. Just the 33-base CDR3 DNA is kept, in frame starting at base 1. Sequences GTSNPN (CDR1) and SVGIG (CDR2) are obtained from the germline V gene (reference sequence). Input material: PBMCs. This sequence uses TRBV30 and TRBJ2-1; the D gene lacks a confident call. This TCR came from a woman aged 45 to 65 with colorectal cancer. The DNA sequence is TGTCTCTATAGGTCCTACAATGAGCAGTTCTTC. It translates as CLYRSYNEQFF. Full variable domain (CDR3 extended with the reference TRBV30 and TRBJ2-1 proteins): SQTIHQWPATLVQPVGSPLSLECTVEGTSNPNLYWYRQAAGRGLQLLFYSVGIGQISSEVPQNLSASRPQDRQFILSSKKLLLSDSGFYLCLYRSYNEQFFGPGTRLTVL.